This T cell receptor beta chain was retrieved from a study of cytomegalovirus exposure and HLA in healthy donors. Study-wide results and limits: A classifier reportedly called cytomegalovirus status with high sensitivity and specificity. An analysis done earlier found most TCR beta V segments productive about 87% or about 30% of the time. Because they were indistinguishable, some V segments, including TRBV6-2 and TRBV6-3, were excluded. For most subjects, TCR beta sequences were reported to predict HLA-A and HLA-B alleles with accuracy.

On this clone itself: Antigen specificity is unknown.

PCR primers comprised 60 Vbeta and 13 Jbeta primers. Some clones are missing from TCRdb's copy, which holds only in-frame ones; the method was immunoSEQ multiplex PCR. The repertoire consists of 150,000 or so clones, with 82% occurring once and the leading ten covering approximately 2%. V was shortened by 3 bases and J by 8 bases, with 8 bases between the two germline ends. This CDR3 is built from 12 residues. Per the germline V gene, CDR1 is KGHSH and CDR2 is LQKENI. This receptor was obtained from a woman between 40 and 55 years old in good health and CMV-seronegative. The chain joins TRBV18 to TRBJ2-1; D is possibly TRBD2 (6 bases). The sequenced sample consisted of PBMCs. The CDR3 reads CASSPTRDEQFF. In nucleotides, the CDR3 is TGTGCCAGCTCACCGACTAGAGATGAGCAGTTCTTC.